The 11 T cell receptor beta chains below all came from one sample that was sequenced in a study of CD8 T cells in Susac syndrome. With random hexamers, reverse transcription was performed on roughly 0.5 to 1 ug of RNA. TCRdb reanalysed the immunoSEQ multiplex PCR reads using MiXCR and keeps one entry per CDR3 protein. This sample has roughly 150,000 distinct CDR3 sequences, with around 95% found just once. The sample taken for sequencing was CD8+ T cells from PBMCs. The receptor source for this set is a human donor with Susac syndrome.

The chain employs TRBV3-1 and TRBJ2-5; 9 nucleotides align to TRBD1. J gave up 1 base and V 1 base, and 10 bases lay outside the gene matches. Germline values: CDR1 LGHDT, CDR2 YNNKEL (reference sequence). The CDR3 sequence is 18 residues long. CDR3 sequence: CASSQVIGWDRVQETQYF. In nucleotides, the CDR3 is TGTGCCAGCAGCCAAGTGATTGGATGGGACAGGGTCCAAGAGACCCAGTACTTC.

The gene calls are TRBV12-3 or TRBV12-4 and TRBJ2-3, with 12 positions matching TRBD2. The V gene end was trimmed by 4 bases and the J gene end by 4 bases; junction bases not matched to a gene: 15. The CDR3 covers 19 residues. The CDR3: CASSSQPGLAGRMADTQYF. CDR3 DNA sequence: TGTGCCAGCAGTTCCCAACCGGGACTAGCGGGCAGAATGGCAGATACGCAGTATTTT.

The chain combines TRBV25-1 with TRBJ2-7; no clear D gene. V lost 3 bases and J lost 4, with 7 bases in between. The CDR3 is 12 residues long. Germline lookup yields CDR1 MGHDK and CDR2 SYGVNS. The CDR3 loop is CASSDRFYEQYF. The DNA for the CDR3 is TGTGCCAGCAGTGACAGATTTTACGAGCAGTACTTC.

The chain carries TRBV19 and TRBJ1-5; D might be TRBD1 (5 bases). The CDR3 sequence is 13 residues long. V lost 3 bases and J lost 8, with 11 bases in between. Germline V gene sequence: CDR1 LNHDA, CDR2 SQIVND (reference sequence). The CDR3 protein is CASSMEGLKPQHF. The CDR3 coding sequence is TGTGCCAGTAGTATGGAGGGGTTAAAGCCCCAGCATTTT.

The rearrangement links TRBV19 to TRBJ2-1; D call uncertain. The germline V gene has CDR1 LNHDA and CDR2 SQIVND (reference sequence). The CDR3 is 13 amino acids. V lost 7 bases, J lost 6 bases, and 13 bases lay in between. CDR3 sequence: CASTLNGGNEQFF. The DNA for the CDR3 is TGTGCCAGTACCCTTAACGGCGGCAATGAGCAGTTCTTC. The full variable domain, in which reference TRBV19 and TRBJ2-1 provide the parts outside the CDR3, is DGGITQSPKYLFRKEGQNVTLSCEQNLNHDAMYWYRQDPGQGLRLIYYSQIVNDFQKGDIAEGYSVSREKKESFPLTVTSAQKNPTAFYLCASTLNGGNEQFFGPGTRLTVL.

CDR3 amino acids: CSVERPGEGEAFF. CDR3 nucleotides: TGCAGCGTTGAACGGCCCGGGGAAGGTGAAGCTTTCTTT. The gene calls are TRBV29-1 and TRBJ1-1; no clear D gene. V was clipped by 2 bases and J by 7 bases, with 14 bases between them. The CDR3 is 13 amino acids. Germline lookup yields CDR1 SQVTM and CDR2 ANQGSEA.

The chain carries TRBV3-1 and TRBJ2-2; D unclear. CDR1 LGHDT and CDR2 YNNKEL come from the germline V gene (reference sequence). The CDR3 is 18 residues long. The V end lost 0 bases, the J end lost 3 bases, and 17 bases lay between the germline ends. DNA for the CDR3: TGTGCCAGCAGCCAAGATCTGCCCGCAATCGAGGACACCGGGGAGCTGTTTTTT. Amino acid sequence: CASSQDLPAIEDTGELFF.

This chain links TRBV7-3 with TRBJ2-7; D may be TRBD2 (6 bases). V lost 5 bases to trimming and J lost 3 bases, with 17 bases between them. CDR1 SGHTA and CDR2 FQGTGA come from the germline V gene. The CDR3 length is 15 residues. CDR3 sequence reads: CASSPLPGDFYEQYF. DNA for the CDR3: TGTGCCAGCAGCCCATTGCCCGGGGACTTCTACGAGCAGTACTTC.

The chain combines TRBV11-2 with TRBJ2-2; D is ambiguous. This CDR3 comprises 13 residues. Germline assignment: CDR1 SGHAT and CDR2 FQNNGV. The ends were cut back, 2 bases at V and 5 bases at J, with 6 bases in the middle. The CDR3 reads CASSLLLTGELFF. CDR3 coding DNA: TGTGCCAGCAGCTTATTGCTGACCGGGGAGCTGTTTTTT.

The chain recombines TRBV7-6 with TRBJ2-7; TRBD2 might be the D (5 bases). Germline CDR1 reads SGHVS; CDR2 reads FNYEAQ. CDR3 size: 15 residues. The V gene lost 2 bases and the J gene lost 4 bases, with 15 bases spanning the gap. CDR3 loop: CASSLRLAAGYEQYF. In DNA form, the CDR3 reads TGTGCCAGCAGCTTAAGGCTAGCAGCAGGTTACGAGCAGTACTTC.

The chain combines TRBV24-1 with TRBJ2-1, with 8 nucleotides matching TRBD1. The CDR3 length is 13 residues. Germline values: CDR1 KGHDR, CDR2 SFDVKD. V dropped 8 bases and J dropped 4; count of bases not matched to a gene: 3. The CDR3 nucleotides read TGTGCCACCATTGGACAGGGATACAATGAGCAGTTCTTC. Its protein product is CATIGQGYNEQFF.